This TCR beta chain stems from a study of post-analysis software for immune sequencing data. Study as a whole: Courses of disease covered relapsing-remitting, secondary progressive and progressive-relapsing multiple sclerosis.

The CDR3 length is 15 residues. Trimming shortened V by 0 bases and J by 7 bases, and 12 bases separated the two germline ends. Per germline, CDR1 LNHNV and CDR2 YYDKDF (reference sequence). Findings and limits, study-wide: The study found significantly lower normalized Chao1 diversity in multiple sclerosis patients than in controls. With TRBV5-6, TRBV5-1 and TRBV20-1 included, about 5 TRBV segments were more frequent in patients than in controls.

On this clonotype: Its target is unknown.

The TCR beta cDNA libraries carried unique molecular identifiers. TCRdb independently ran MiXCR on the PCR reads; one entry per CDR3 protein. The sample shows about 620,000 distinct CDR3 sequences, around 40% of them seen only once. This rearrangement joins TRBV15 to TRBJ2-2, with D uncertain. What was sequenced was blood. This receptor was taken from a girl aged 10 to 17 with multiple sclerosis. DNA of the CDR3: TGTGCCACCAGCAGAGAGCGTTACGCCAGCGGGGAGCTGTTTTTT. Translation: CATSRERYASGELFF.